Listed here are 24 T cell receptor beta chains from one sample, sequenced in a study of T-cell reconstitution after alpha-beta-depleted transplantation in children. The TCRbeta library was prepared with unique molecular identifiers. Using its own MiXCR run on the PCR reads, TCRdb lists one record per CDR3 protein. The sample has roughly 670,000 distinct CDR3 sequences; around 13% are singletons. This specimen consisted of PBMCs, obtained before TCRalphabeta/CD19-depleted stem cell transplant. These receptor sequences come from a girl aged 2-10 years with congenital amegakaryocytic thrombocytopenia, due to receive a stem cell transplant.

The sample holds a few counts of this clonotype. CDR3 amino acids: CASSAGGAFSGNTIYF. In DNA form, the CDR3 reads TGTGCCAGCAGCGCCGGGGGAGCGTTCTCTGGAAACACCATATATTTT. The chain uses TRBV9 and TRBJ1-3; tentatively, D is TRBD1 (5 bases). The CDR3 contains 16 residues. V was cut by 3 bases and J by 0 bases, with 13 bases left in between. Germline CDR1 is SGDLS and CDR2 is YYNGEE.

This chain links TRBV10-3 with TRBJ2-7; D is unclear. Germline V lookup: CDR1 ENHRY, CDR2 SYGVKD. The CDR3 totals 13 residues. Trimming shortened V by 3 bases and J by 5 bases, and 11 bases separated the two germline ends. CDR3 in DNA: TGTGCCATCAGTGATTTGGGCTCTCACGAGCAGTACTTC. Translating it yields CAISDLGSHEQYF.

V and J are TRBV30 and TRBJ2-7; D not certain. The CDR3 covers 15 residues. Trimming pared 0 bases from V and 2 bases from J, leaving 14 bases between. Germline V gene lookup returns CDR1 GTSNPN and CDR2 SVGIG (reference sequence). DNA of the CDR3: TGTGCCTGGAGTGTACCGTTACGACACCCCTACGAGCAGTACTTC. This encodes CAWSVPLRHPYEQYF.

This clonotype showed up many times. The CDR3 region has the DNA TGTGCCAGCAGGGATCCTCAGGGGGACGAGCAGTACTTC. The encoded protein is CASRDPQGDEQYF. The chain recombines TRBV2 with TRBJ2-7; 7 nucleotides line up with TRBD1. The CDR3 is 13 amino acids. Germline values: CDR1 SNHLY, CDR2 FYNNEI. Losses at the gene ends were 6 bases for V and 5 bases for J; bases not matched to a gene: 7.

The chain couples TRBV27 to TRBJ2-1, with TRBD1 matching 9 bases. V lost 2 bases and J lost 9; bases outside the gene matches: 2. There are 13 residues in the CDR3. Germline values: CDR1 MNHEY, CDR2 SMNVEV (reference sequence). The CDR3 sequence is CASSLRDRVEQFF. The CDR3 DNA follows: TGTGCCAGCAGTTTAAGGGACAGGGTTGAGCAGTTCTTC.

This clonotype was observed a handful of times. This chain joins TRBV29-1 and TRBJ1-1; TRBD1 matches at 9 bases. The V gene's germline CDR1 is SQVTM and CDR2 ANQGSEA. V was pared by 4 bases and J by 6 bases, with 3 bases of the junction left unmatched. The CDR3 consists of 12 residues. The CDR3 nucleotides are TGCAGCGTTGGGGGACAGGGATCTGAAGCTTTCTTT. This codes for CSVGGQGSEAFF.

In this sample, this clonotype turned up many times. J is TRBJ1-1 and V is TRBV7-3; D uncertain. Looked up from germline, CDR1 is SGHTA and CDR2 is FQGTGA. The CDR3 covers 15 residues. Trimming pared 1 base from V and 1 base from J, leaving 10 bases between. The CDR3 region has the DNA TGTGCCAGCAGCTTAAACGGAGTCGGGAACACTGAAGCTTTCTTT. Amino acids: CASSLNGVGNTEAFF. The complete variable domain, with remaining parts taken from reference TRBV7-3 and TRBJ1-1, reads GAGVSQTPSNKVTEKGKYVELRCDPISGHTALYWYRQSLGQGPEFLIYFQGTGAADDSGLPNDRFFAVRPEGSVSTLKIQRTERGDSAVYLCASSLNGVGNTEAFFGQGTRLTVV.

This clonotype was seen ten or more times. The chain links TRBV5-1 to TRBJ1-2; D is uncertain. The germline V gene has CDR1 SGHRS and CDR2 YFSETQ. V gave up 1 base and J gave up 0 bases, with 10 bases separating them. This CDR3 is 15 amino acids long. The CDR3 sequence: CASSLTGPANYGYTF. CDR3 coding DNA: TGCGCCAGCAGCTTGACCGGCCCAGCTAACTATGGCTACACCTTC.

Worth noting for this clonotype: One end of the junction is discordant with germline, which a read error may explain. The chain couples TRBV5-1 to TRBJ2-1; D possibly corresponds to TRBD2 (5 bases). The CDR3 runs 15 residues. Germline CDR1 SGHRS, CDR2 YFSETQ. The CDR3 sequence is CAGSPTGSSYNEQFF. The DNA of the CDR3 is TGCGCCGGCAGCCCGACTGGGAGCTCCTACAATGAGCAGTTCTTC.

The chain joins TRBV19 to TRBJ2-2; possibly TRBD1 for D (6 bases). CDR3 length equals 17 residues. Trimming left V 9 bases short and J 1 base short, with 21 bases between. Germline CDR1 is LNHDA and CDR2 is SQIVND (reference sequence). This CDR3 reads CASWGQGTIQNTGELFF. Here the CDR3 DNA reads TGTGCCAGCTGGGGGCAGGGGACCATCCAGAACACCGGGGAGCTGTTTTTT.

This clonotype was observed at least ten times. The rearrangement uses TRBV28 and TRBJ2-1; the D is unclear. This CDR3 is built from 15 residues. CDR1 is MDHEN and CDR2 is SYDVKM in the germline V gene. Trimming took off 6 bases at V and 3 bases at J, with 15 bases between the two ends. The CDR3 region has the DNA TGTGCCAGCAGACCCGATAGTAAGATCTACAATGAGCAGTTCTTC. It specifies CASRPDSKIYNEQFF.

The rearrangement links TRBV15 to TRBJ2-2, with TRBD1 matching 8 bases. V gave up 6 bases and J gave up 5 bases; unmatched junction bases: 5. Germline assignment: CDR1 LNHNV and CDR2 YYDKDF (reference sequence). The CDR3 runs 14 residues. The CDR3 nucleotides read TGTGCCACCAGTATCTACAGGGGGACCGGGGAGCTGTTTTTT. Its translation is CATSIYRGTGELFF.

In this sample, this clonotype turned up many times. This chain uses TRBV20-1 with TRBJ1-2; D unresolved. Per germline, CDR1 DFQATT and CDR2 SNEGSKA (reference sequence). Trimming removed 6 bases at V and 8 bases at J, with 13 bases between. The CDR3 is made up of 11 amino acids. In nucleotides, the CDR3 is TGCAGTGCCCTCGACCCGAGGGGCTACACCTTC. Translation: CSALDPRGYTF.

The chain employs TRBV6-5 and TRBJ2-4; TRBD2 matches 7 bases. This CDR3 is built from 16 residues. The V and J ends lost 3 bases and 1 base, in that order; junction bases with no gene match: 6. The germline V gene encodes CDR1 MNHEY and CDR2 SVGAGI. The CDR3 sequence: CASSYTAGAAKNIQYF. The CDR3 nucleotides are TGTGCCAGCAGTTATACGGCGGGAGCGGCCAAAAACATTCAGTACTTC.

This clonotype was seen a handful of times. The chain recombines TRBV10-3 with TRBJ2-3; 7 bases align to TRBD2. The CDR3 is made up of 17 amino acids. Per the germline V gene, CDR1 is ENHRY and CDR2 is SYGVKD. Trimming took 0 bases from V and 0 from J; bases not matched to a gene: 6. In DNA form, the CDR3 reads TGTGCCATCAGTGAGTCCTGGGCTAGCGGTAGCACAGATACGCAGTATTTT. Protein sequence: CAISESWASGSTDTQYF.

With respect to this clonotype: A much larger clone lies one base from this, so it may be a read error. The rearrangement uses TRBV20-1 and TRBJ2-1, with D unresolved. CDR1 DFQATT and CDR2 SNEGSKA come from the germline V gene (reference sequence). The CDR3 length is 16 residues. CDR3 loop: CCARDGHGTKLNEQFF. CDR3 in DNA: TGCTGTGCTAGAGATGGGCACGGTACCAAGCTCAATGAGCAGTTCTTC.

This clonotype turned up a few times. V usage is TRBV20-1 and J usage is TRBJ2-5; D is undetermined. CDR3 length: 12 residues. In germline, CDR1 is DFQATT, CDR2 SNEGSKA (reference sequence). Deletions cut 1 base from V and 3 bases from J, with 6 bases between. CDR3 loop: CSARGDKETQYF. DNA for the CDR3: TGCAGTGCTAGAGGCGACAAAGAGACCCAGTACTTC.

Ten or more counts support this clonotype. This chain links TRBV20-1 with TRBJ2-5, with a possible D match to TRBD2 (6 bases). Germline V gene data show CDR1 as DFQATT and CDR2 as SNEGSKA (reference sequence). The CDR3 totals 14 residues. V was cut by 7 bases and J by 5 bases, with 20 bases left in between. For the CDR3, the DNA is TGCAGTGGCCGATTCGCGGGAAGTATTGAGACCCAGTACTTC. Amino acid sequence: CSGRFAGSIETQYF.

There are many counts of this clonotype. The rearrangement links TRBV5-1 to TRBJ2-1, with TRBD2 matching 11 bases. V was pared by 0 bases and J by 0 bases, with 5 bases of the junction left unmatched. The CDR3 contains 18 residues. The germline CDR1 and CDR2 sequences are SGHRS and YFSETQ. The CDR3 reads CASSLGLAGLSSYNEQFF. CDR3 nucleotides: TGCGCCAGCAGCTTGGGACTAGCGGGACTAAGCTCCTACAATGAGCAGTTCTTC.

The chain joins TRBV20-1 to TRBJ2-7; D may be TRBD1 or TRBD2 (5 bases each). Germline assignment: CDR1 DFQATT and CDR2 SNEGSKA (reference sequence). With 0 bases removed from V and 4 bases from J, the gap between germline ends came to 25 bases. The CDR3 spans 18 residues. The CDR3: CSARDRRFLGADKYEQYF. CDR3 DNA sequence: TGCAGTGCTAGAGATCGGCGTTTCCTCGGGGCAGACAAGTACGAGCAGTACTTC.

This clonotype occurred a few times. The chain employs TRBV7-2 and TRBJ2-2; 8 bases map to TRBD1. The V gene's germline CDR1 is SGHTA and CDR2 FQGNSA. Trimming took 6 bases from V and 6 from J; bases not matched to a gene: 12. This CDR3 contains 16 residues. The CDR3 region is CASRPQGAAFPGELFF. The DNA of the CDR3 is TGTGCCAGCAGACCTCAGGGGGCAGCTTTTCCCGGGGAGCTGTTTTTT.

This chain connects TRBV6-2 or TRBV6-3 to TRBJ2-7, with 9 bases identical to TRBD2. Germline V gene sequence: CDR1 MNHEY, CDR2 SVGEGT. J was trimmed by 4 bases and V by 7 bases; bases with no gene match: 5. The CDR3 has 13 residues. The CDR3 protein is CASILAGAYEQYF. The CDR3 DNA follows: TGTGCCAGCATTTTAGCGGGAGCGTACGAGCAGTACTTC.

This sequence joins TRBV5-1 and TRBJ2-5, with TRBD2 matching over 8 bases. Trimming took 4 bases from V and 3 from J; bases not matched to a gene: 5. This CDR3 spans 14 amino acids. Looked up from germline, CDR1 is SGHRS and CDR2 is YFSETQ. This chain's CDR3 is CASSAGLDKETQYF. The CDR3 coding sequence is TGCGCCAGCAGCGCGGGACTAGACAAAGAGACCCAGTACTTC.

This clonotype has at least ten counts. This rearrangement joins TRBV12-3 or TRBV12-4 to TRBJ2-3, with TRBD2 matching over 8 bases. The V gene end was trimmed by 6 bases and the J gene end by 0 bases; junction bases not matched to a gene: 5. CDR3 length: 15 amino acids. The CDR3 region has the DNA TGTGCCAGCAGATCTACTAGCGGAAGCACAGATACGCAGTATTTT. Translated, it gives CASRSTSGSTDTQYF.